The 17 T cell receptor beta chains listed next were all sequenced from one sample in a study of blood T cell repertoires in COVID-19. Using immunoSEQ multiplex PCR, the repertoire was profiled, and TCRdb retains in-frame clones only, with some absent. The table has 230,000 or so clones, just over 85% seen once. Material for sequencing was PBMCs or T cells enriched from blood (not recorded which). The origin of the receptors is a woman aged 35 to 49 with acute COVID-19.

The chain combines TRBV11-2 with TRBJ1-2; TRBD1 might be the D (5 bases). Germline assignment: CDR1 SGHAT and CDR2 FQNNGV. V lost 7 bases and J 6 bases, leaving 24 bases between the germline ends. The CDR3 consists of 16 residues. Here the CDR3 DNA reads TGTGCCAGCACGGACCCGGCGGGACGGGGGGTTAATGGCTACACCTTC. Translation: CASTDPAGRGVNGYTF. The full variable domain, in which reference TRBV11-2 and TRBJ1-2 provide the parts outside the CDR3, is EAGVAQSPRYKIIEKRQSVAFWCNPISGHATLYWYQQILGQGPKLLIQFQNNGVVDDSQLPKDRFSAERLKGVDSTLKIQPAKLEDSAVYLCASTDPAGRGVNGYTFGSGTRLTVV.

The CDR3 protein is CASSLDRNRGGGSEAFF. DNA of the CDR3: TGTGCCAGCAGCTTAGATCGTAATAGGGGGGGAGGGTCTGAAGCTTTCTTT. The chain is built from TRBV13 and TRBJ1-1; the D gene is possibly TRBD1 (6 bases). The CDR3 contains 17 residues. CDR1 PRHDT and CDR2 FYEKMQ come from the germline V gene (reference sequence). The V gene lost 1 base and the J gene lost 6 bases, with 21 bases spanning the gap.

In its sample, this clone was seen once. The chain recombines TRBV25-1 with TRBJ2-5; TRBD2 matches at 9 bases. V gave up 0 bases and J gave up 6 bases; unmatched junction bases: 2. The CDR3 is 14 amino acids. CDR1 is MGHDK and CDR2 is SYGVNS in the germline V gene. The CDR3 sequence: CASSEYGTSKTQYF. CDR3 sequence (DNA): TGTGCCAGCAGTGAATATGGGACTAGCAAGACCCAGTACTTC. The full variable domain, in which reference TRBV25-1 and TRBJ2-5 provide the parts outside the CDR3, is EADIYQTPRYLVIGTGKKITLECSQTMGHDKMYWYQQDPGMELHLIHYSYGVNSTEKGDLSSESTVSRIRTEHFPLTLESARPSHTSQYLCASSEYGTSKTQYFGPGTRLLVL.

The V call is TRBV29-1, the J call TRBJ2-2; D may be TRBD2 (5 bases). This CDR3 is built from 16 residues. Germline V gives CDR1 SQVTM, CDR2 ANQGSEA. Between the trimmed V and J ends, which lost 2 bases and 4 bases, there was a span of 17 bases. CDR3: CSVERPGSSCTGELFF. As DNA, the CDR3 is TGCAGCGTTGAACGTCCGGGGTCTTCTTGCACCGGGGAGCTGTTTTTT.

The chain employs TRBV4-1 and TRBJ1-1; no reliable D call. Germline V lookup: CDR1 MGHRA, CDR2 YSYEKL. V lost 4 bases and J 6 bases, leaving 21 bases between the germline ends. CDR3 size: 16 residues. In nucleotides, the CDR3 is TGCGCCAGCAGCCCGATAGGACGGGAAGCAGCCTCTGAAGCTTTCTTT. Protein: CASSPIGREAASEAFF.

The sample holds one count of this clone. Additional DNA sequences in this sample encode the identical CDR3. The chain has TRBV29-1 and TRBJ1-1, with 9 positions matching TRBD1. The V and J ends lost 7 bases and 1 base, in that order; junction bases with no gene match: 7. Looked up from germline, CDR1 is SQVTM and CDR2 is ANQGSEA. The CDR3 consists of 14 residues. For the CDR3, the DNA is TGCAGCGCCCGGGACAGGGCCTCGAACACTGAAGCTTTCTTT. It specifies CSARDRASNTEAFF.

The chain carries TRBV11-3 and TRBJ2-7; 8 bases map to TRBD1. The ends lost 3 bases at V and 0 bases at J; junction bases unmatched: 4. Germline V gene lookup returns CDR1 SGHNT and CDR2 YENEEA. The CDR3 has 15 residues. In DNA form, the CDR3 reads TGTGCCAGCAGCTTTAGGACAGGGCCCTCCTACGAGCAGTACTTC. Amino acids: CASSFRTGPSYEQYF.

The rearrangement links TRBV7-9 to TRBJ1-2; D uncertain. The CDR3 runs 13 residues. The germline V gene has CDR1 SEHNR and CDR2 FQNEAQ (reference sequence). Trimming removed 7 bases from V and 8 bases from J, with 17 bases in between. The CDR3 DNA reads TGTGCCAGCACAGGAGCAAATTCGAGGGGCTACACCTTC. Translation: CASTGANSRGYTF.

This sequence joins TRBV10-3 and TRBJ2-7; 9 bases are shared with TRBD1. The CDR3 extends over 15 amino acids. V dropped 5 bases and J dropped 0; count of bases not matched to a gene: 5. CDR1 ENHRY and CDR2 SYGVKD come from the germline V gene. CDR3 sequence (DNA): TGTGCCATCAGTATGGGACAGGGAGGCTCCTACGAGCAGTACGTC. Residues: CAISMGQGGSYEQYV.

This chain links TRBV6-2 or TRBV6-3 with TRBJ1-1, with D possibly TRBD1 on 6 matching bases. CDR3 length: 17 amino acids. With 4 bases removed from V and 1 base from J, the gap between germline ends came to 19 bases. Germline V CDR1 and CDR2: MNHEY, SVGEGT. CDR3 loop: CASSWGGGGATNTEAFF. The CDR3 coding sequence is TGTGCCAGCAGTTGGGGAGGGGGGGGCGCAACGAACACTGAAGCTTTCTTT.

CDR3 sequence: CASSPGVGPYGYTF. DNA for the CDR3: TGTGCCAGCAGCCCGGGTGTGGGGCCCTATGGCTACACCTTC. The chain links TRBV11-3 to TRBJ1-2, with D possibly TRBD1 on 5 matching bases. Germline V gives CDR1 SGHNT, CDR2 YENEEA. The CDR3 covers 14 residues. V was trimmed by 5 bases and J by 4 bases, leaving 14 bases between them.

The chain uses TRBV6-2 or TRBV6-3 and TRBJ2-2; TRBD2 agrees at 12 bases. V shed 5 bases and J 6 bases; nucleotides not matched to a gene: 7. The CDR3 covers 16 residues. CDR1 is MNHEY, CDR2 SVGEGT, per germline. This CDR3 is CASSQPGLAGSGELFF. The CDR3 region has the DNA TGTGCCAGCAGTCAACCAGGACTAGCGGGGTCCGGGGAGCTGTTTTTT.

This chain joins TRBV2 and TRBJ1-2; a possible D gene is TRBD1 (5 bases). The germline CDR1 and CDR2 sequences are SNHLY and FYNNEI. V was cut by 6 bases and J by 6 bases, with 26 bases left in between. The CDR3 sequence is 17 residues long. The CDR3 nucleotides are TGTGCCAGCAGCTTTGGGCCTTTATGGGCAGGGAACCATGGCTACACCTTC. This encodes CASSFGPLWAGNHGYTF.

This chain connects TRBV7-9 to TRBJ2-5; no reliable D call. Germline CDR1 reads SEHNR; CDR2 reads FQNEAQ (reference sequence). The V and J ends lost 5 bases and 4 bases respectively, with 17 bases between them. The CDR3 extends over 15 amino acids. The CDR3 region is CASSAVATQGETQYF. CDR3 DNA: TGTGCCAGCAGCGCGGTAGCAACACAAGGAGAGACCCAGTACTTC. Supplemented by reference TRBV7-9 and TRBJ2-5, the full variable domain reads DTGVSQNPRHKITKRGQNVTFRCDPISEHNRLYWYRQTLGQGPEFLTYFQNEAQLEKSRLLSDRFSAERPKGSFSTLEIQRTEQGDSAMYLCASSAVATQGETQYFGPGTRLLVL.

The chain uses TRBV25-1 and TRBJ1-1, with TRBD1 as a possible D gene (6 bases). This CDR3 has 15 amino acids. CDR1 and CDR2 from the germline V gene are MGHDK and SYGVNS. V lost 8 bases, J lost 1 base, and 17 bases lay in between. In DNA, the CDR3 is TGTGCCAGCCTGAAAGGGGGACAACCGAACACTGAAGCTTTCTTT. Translated, it gives CASLKGGQPNTEAFF.

The chain combines TRBV5-1 with TRBJ2-6; D might be TRBD2 (5 bases). The germline V gene has CDR1 SGHRS and CDR2 YFSETQ. The V end was cut by 1 base, the J end by 0 bases, with 17 bases between. The CDR3 is 19 residues long. CDR3 coding DNA: TGCGCCAGCAGCTTGTTCGTAGTTGCAGGACTCTCTGGGGCCAACGTCCTGACTTTC. This translates into CASSLFVVAGLSGANVLTF.

J is TRBJ1-6 and V is TRBV2; possible D gene TRBD1, 5 bases. Trimming removed 3 bases at V and 8 bases at J, with 14 bases between. The V gene's germline CDR1 is SNHLY and CDR2 FYNNEI. CDR3 size: 15 residues. Written as DNA, the CDR3 is TGTGCCAGCAGTGATGGGGGGTTAGGGGATTCACCCCTCCACTTT. This encodes CASSDGGLGDSPLHF.